This record concerns one T cell receptor (beta chain) sequence. Its matching antigen is unknown. The germline V and J ends were trimmed by 2 bases and 3 bases, with 13 bases remaining between them. CDR1 and CDR2 from the germline V gene are SGHRS and YFSETQ. This CDR3 contains 15 residues. The data originate from a study of cytomegalovirus exposure and HLA in healthy donors. General study results and limits: Researchers reported in a later analysis that a missense DCLRE1C variant was tied to TCR beta V- and J-gene trimming.

Primers included in the PCR were 60 Vbeta and 13 Jbeta primers. Sequencing used immunoSEQ multiplex PCR; TCRdb keeps in-frame clones, though not all of them. Of around 100,000 clones listed, 7.5% to 8.5% are singletons. The V call is TRBV5-1, the J call TRBJ2-3; a possible D gene is TRBD2 (5 bases). The sequence was obtained from a man over 45 in good health and CMV-seronegative. Material: PBMCs. This chain's CDR3 is CASSLMGVGTDTQYF. The CDR3 DNA is TGCGCCAGCAGCTTAATGGGAGTAGGGACAGATACGCAGTATTTT.